This record covers a single T cell receptor beta chain. Its antigen is not identified. TCRdb ran MiXCR on the 5' RACE reads and lists one entry per CDR3 protein. The sample holds about 64,000 distinct CDR3 sequences, about 22% seen once. The study, taken as a whole, reports: Whole repertoires were not studied in the larger cohort, only one V-J beta rearrangement.

The CDR3 runs to 16 residues. V lost 0 bases, J lost 8 bases, and 14 bases lay in between. Germline CDR1 is MNHEY and CDR2 is SVGAGI. The sequenced sample consisted of memory CD4+ T cells sorted from a lymph node. The subset is: memory CD4+ T cells, CD4+CD45RO+CD25-. This chain connects TRBV6-5 to TRBJ1-6; a weak D match, TRBD1 (6 bases). The origin of this receptor is a female donor with breast cancer. Here the CDR3 reads CASSYSSVGGYSPLHF. CDR3 nucleotide sequence: TGTGCCAGCAGTTACTCGAGTGTAGGGGGGTATTCACCCCTCCACTTT.